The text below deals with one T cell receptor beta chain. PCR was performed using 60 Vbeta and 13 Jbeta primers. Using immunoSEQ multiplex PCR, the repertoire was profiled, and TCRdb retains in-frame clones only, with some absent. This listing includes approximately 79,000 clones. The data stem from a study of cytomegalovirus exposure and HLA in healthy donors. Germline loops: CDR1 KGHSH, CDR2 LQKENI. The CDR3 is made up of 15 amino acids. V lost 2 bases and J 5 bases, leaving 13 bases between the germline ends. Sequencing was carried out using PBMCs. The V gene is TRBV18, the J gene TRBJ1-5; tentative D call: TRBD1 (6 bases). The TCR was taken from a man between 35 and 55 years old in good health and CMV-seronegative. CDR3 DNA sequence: TGTGCCAGCTCACCATATCAGGGGCTAGATCAGCCCCAGCATTTT. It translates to CASSPYQGLDQPQHF. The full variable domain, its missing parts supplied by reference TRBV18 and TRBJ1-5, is NAGVMQNPRHLVRRRGQEARLRCSPMKGHSHVYWYRQLPEEGLKFMVYLQKENIIDESGMPKERFSAEFPKEGPSILRIQQVVRGDSAAYFCASSPYQGLDQPQHFGDGTRLSIL.